The clone carrying this T cell receptor (beta chain) was recorded a few times. Antigen unknown. The trim removed 3 bases at V and 7 bases at J, leaving 16 bases unmatched. The length of the CDR3 is 17 residues. Germline V gene sequence: CDR1 SGHRS, CDR2 YFSETQ. These data are taken from a study of T cell repertoires in cytomegalovirus infection. The study's findings and limits: CMV-specific TCR beta clonotypes restricted by HLA-C were the ones dominating the ex vivo response. Identification of carriers of CMV plus the relevant HLA was achieved through cumulative public TCR beta family frequency.

Using its own MiXCR run on the reads, TCRdb lists one record per CDR3 protein. The table has 680,000 or so distinct CDR3 sequences, about a third seen once. Sequencing was done on a sample of PBMCs. This chain uses TRBV5-1 with TRBJ2-1, with TRBD2 matching 7 bases. The TCR sequence derives from a human donor in good health (CMV status not recorded). Some clones in this sample may be carry-over from other donors' samples. The DNA for the CDR3 is TGCGCCAGCAGCTCCCAACCTATTGGGCGGGAGACGAATGAGCAGTTCTTC. Translating gives CASSSQPIGRETNEQFF.